This record concerns one T cell receptor (beta chain) sequence. This sample was included in a study of blood T cell repertoires in COVID-19. Study overall: Samples representing acute and convalescent COVID-19 were sourced from the United States, Italy and Spain. The analysed material was cDNA or gDNA that came from T cells, B-cell-depleted T cells, or PBMCs.

The germline V gene has CDR1 MDHEN and CDR2 SYDVKM. The V end lost 6 bases, the J end lost 5 bases, and 25 bases lay between the germline ends. The CDR3 spans 17 residues. Per the authors' pipeline: Estimation of nucleated cell counts was performed using reference gene primer amplification. Measured with immunoSEQ multiplex PCR; TCRdb has only the in-frame clones, and not every one. The DNA was the basis for D and trimming; V, J and clone size are from that table. The table records around 700,000 clones, over 80% of them present only once. This TCR derives from a woman aged 18-29 years with acute or convalescent COVID-19. This rearrangement joins TRBV28 to TRBJ1-2; no clear D gene. Sequenced material: peripheral blood. The CDR3 loop reads CASSPTSGKRVPYGYTF. The CDR3 region has the DNA TGTGCCAGCAGCCCTACTTCCGGGAAAAGGGTACCTTATGGCTACACCTTC.